This TCR beta chain comes out of a study of blood T cell repertoires in COVID-19. TCRdb's copy holds only in-frame clones and misses some; the assay was immunoSEQ multiplex PCR. The sample holds about 150,000 clones; roughly nine tenths are singletons and the top ten take 4%. Germline CDR1 and CDR2: SGHTA and FQGNSA. CDR3 size: 14 residues. Trimming took 5 bases from V and 4 from J, leaving 14 bases between them. Sequencing input: PBMCs or T cells enriched from blood (not recorded which). The chain has TRBV7-2 and TRBJ2-5; D is possibly TRBD2 (5 bases). The sequence was obtained from a woman aged 40-49 years who had been exposed to COVID-19. This chain's CDR3 is CASSPPGRAETQYF. CDR3 DNA sequence: TGTGCCAGCAGCCCGCCGGGAAGGGCAGAGACCCAGTACTTC.